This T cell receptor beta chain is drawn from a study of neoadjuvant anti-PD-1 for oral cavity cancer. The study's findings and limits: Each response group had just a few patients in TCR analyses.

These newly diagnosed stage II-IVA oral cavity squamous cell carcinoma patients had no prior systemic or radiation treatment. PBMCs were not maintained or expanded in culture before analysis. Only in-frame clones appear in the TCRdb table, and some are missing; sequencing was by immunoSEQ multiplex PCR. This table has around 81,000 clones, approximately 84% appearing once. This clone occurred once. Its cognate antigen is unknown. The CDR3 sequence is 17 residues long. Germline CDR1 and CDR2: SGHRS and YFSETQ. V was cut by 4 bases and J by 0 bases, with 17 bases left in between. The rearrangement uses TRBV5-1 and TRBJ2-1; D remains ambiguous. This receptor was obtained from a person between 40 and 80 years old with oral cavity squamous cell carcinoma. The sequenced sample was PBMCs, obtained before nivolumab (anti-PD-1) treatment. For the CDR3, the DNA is TGCGCCAGCAGCCCGGAGTCACAGTCCGGCTCCTACAATGAGCAGTTCTTC. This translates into CASSPESQSGSYNEQFF.